This T cell receptor beta chain is drawn from a study of blood T cells in healthy people across ages. Regarding the study as a whole: CMV infection status of these donors was not known.

This clonotype appeared a single time. What it binds is unknown. A second roughly 6 to 12 cycle PCR used barcoded and J-beta primers. TCRdb re-called the 5' RACE reads with MiXCR, one entry per CDR3 protein. Of over a million distinct CDR3 sequences listed, under 45% are singletons. The sequencing input was blood. This clonotype was sampled from a woman aged 55-70 years in good health.

Here the CDR3 reads CASSESGGGSLYF. The CDR3 DNA sequence: TGCGCCAGCAGTGAGTCGGGTGGCGGGAGCTTGTACTTC. The chain has TRBV10-2 and TRBJ2-7; TRBD2 agrees at 7 bases. The ends lost 0 bases at V and 12 bases at J; junction bases unmatched: 8. This CDR3 contains 13 residues. CDR1 and CDR2 from the germline V gene are WSHSY and SAAADI.